Listed below are T cell receptor beta chains from one sample, sequenced in a study of CD8 T cells in ankylosing spondylitis. Using its own MiXCR run on the 5' RACE reads, TCRdb lists one record per CDR3 protein. Of roughly 470,000 distinct CDR3 sequences in the sample, roughly 26% were seen once. The sample taken for sequencing was blood, either unsorted or a sorted T cell fraction (not recorded which). These TCRs come from a male donor with ankylosing spondylitis. The CDR3 runs from the conserved cysteine through the conserved F or W. D genes are given only for firm matches. Where a row states a size, it is once, few, many or the class of an expanded clone; other rows omit it.

j_gene: TRBJ2-7; abundance: few; v_gene: TRBV12-3/TRBV12-4; d_gene: TRBD2; CDR3aa: CASSLAGTSTRYEQYF; CDR3nt: TGTGCCAGCAGTTTAGCCGGGACTAGCACCCGCTACGAGCAGTACTTC
j_gene: TRBJ1-2; abundance: -; v_gene: TRBV12-3/TRBV12-4; d_gene: -; CDR3aa: CASSLGVLYGYTF; CDR3nt: TGTGCCAGCAGCCTAGGGGTGCTCTATGGCTACACCTTC
j_gene: TRBJ1-5; abundance: once; v_gene: TRBV20-1; d_gene: -; CDR3aa: CSARGLTYSNQPQHF; CDR3nt: TGCAGTGCTAGAGGGCTTACCTATAGCAATCAGCCCCAGCATTTT
j_gene: TRBJ2-1; abundance: few; v_gene: TRBV12-3/TRBV12-4; d_gene: -; CDR3aa: CASSYKPGAAYNEQFF; CDR3nt: TGTGCCAGCAGCTACAAGCCGGGAGCAGCATACAATGAGCAGTTCTTC
j_gene: TRBJ2-1; abundance: -; v_gene: TRBV7-7; d_gene: TRBD2; CDR3aa: CASSLGPPSGVNEQFF; CDR3nt: TGTGCCAGCAGCTTAGGCCCCCCCAGCGGGGTCAATGAGCAGTTCTTC
j_gene: TRBJ2-5; abundance: few; v_gene: TRBV3-1; d_gene: -; CDR3aa: CASSQDVAGSETQYF; CDR3nt: TGTGCCAGCAGCCAAGATGTCGCGGGATCAGAGACCCAGTACTTC
j_gene: TRBJ2-1; abundance: -; v_gene: TRBV12-3/TRBV12-4; d_gene: TRBD2; CDR3aa: CASSSTGTSGPNEQFF; CDR3nt: TGTGCCAGCAGTTCAACCGGGACTAGCGGACCAAATGAGCAGTTCTTC
j_gene: TRBJ2-5; abundance: -; v_gene: TRBV10-3; d_gene: TRBD2; CDR3aa: CAISESASGGKETQYF; CDR3nt: TGTGCCATCAGTGAGTCGGCTAGCGGGGGGAAAGAGACCCAGTACTTC
j_gene: TRBJ2-5; abundance: few; v_gene: TRBV29-1; d_gene: TRBD1; CDR3aa: CSVDLGQGETQYF; CDR3nt: TGCAGCGTTGATCTCGGACAGGGGGAGACCCAGTACTTC
j_gene: TRBJ1-2; abundance: -; v_gene: TRBV29-1; d_gene: -; CDR3aa: CSVDFWGINYGYTF; CDR3nt: TGCAGCGTTGATTTTTGGGGGATCAACTATGGCTACACCTTC
j_gene: TRBJ2-7; abundance: few; v_gene: TRBV20-1; d_gene: -; CDR3aa: CSAPPGPDTYEQYF; CDR3nt: TGCAGTGCTCCGCCGGGACCCGACACCTACGAGCAGTACTTC
j_gene: TRBJ2-3; abundance: -; v_gene: TRBV7-9; d_gene: -; CDR3aa: CASSSLPGLSPTDTQYF; CDR3nt: TGTGCCAGCAGCTCCCTTCCCGGACTTAGCCCGACAGATACGCAGTATTTT
j_gene: TRBJ2-7; abundance: few; v_gene: TRBV12-3/TRBV12-4; d_gene: -; CDR3aa: CASRRGGNSYEQYF; CDR3nt: TGTGCCAGCCGGAGGGGGGGGAACTCCTACGAGCAGTACTTC
j_gene: TRBJ2-3; abundance: -; v_gene: TRBV4-2; d_gene: TRBD2; CDR3aa: CASSQPGLAGGTDTQYF; CDR3nt: TGTGCCAGCAGCCAACCCGGACTAGCGGGAGGCACAGATACGCAGTATTTT
j_gene: TRBJ2-2; abundance: -; v_gene: TRBV2; d_gene: TRBD2; CDR3aa: CASLRAIAGGYDGELFF; CDR3nt: TGTGCCAGCTTACGGGCCATAGCGGGAGGTTATGACGGGGAGCTGTTTTTT
j_gene: TRBJ1-5; abundance: -; v_gene: TRBV12-3/TRBV12-4; d_gene: -; CDR3aa: CASSLGLERPQHF; CDR3nt: TGTGCCAGCAGTTTAGGACTGGAACGGCCCCAGCATTTT
j_gene: TRBJ1-5; abundance: few; v_gene: TRBV7-9; d_gene: TRBD1; CDR3aa: CASSWGTGGGQPQHF; CDR3nt: TGTGCCAGCAGCTGGGGGACAGGGGGCGGTCAGCCCCAGCATTTT
j_gene: TRBJ1-3; abundance: once; v_gene: TRBV12-3/TRBV12-4; d_gene: TRBD1; CDR3aa: CASSPPGQGYGNTIYF; CDR3nt: TGTGCCAGCAGTCCTCCGGGACAGGGTTATGGAAACACCATATATTTT
j_gene: TRBJ2-5; abundance: -; v_gene: TRBV4-2; d_gene: -; CDR3aa: CASSQDVRGRTVETQYF; CDR3nt: TGTGCCAGCAGCCAAGATGTGAGGGGCCGAACAGTAGAGACCCAGTACTTC
j_gene: TRBJ2-5; abundance: -; v_gene: TRBV5-1; d_gene: -; CDR3aa: CASSQRAQQETQYF; CDR3nt: TGCGCCAGCAGCCAAAGGGCCCAACAAGAGACCCAGTACTTC
j_gene: TRBJ2-7; abundance: few; v_gene: TRBV12-3/TRBV12-4; d_gene: -; CDR3aa: CASRQEGPISPYEQYF; CDR3nt: TGTGCCAGCAGGCAAGAGGGACCGATTTCTCCCTACGAGCAGTACTTC
j_gene: TRBJ1-2; abundance: -; v_gene: TRBV2; d_gene: -; CDR3aa: CASTLRGSDYGYTF; CDR3nt: TGTGCCAGCACCCTCAGAGGGAGCGACTATGGCTACACCTTC
j_gene: TRBJ2-5; abundance: few; v_gene: TRBV18; d_gene: -; CDR3aa: CASSATPRGPYQETQYF; CDR3nt: TGTGCCAGCTCCGCTACACCCAGGGGTCCGTACCAAGAGACCCAGTACTTC
j_gene: TRBJ2-7; abundance: few; v_gene: TRBV11-2; d_gene: -; CDR3aa: CASSLAGRFNEQYF; CDR3nt: TGTGCCAGCAGCTTAGCGGGGCGATTTAACGAGCAGTACTTC
j_gene: TRBJ2-7; abundance: -; v_gene: TRBV7-9; d_gene: TRBD1; CDR3aa: CASSLSDRGGIEQYF; CDR3nt: TGTGCCAGCAGCTTATCGGACAGGGGGGGAATCGAGCAGTACTTC
j_gene: TRBJ2-7; abundance: -; v_gene: TRBV2; d_gene: TRBD1; CDR3aa: CATHRDRGSEQYF; CDR3nt: TGTGCCACCCACCGGGACAGGGGGTCCGAGCAGTACTTC
j_gene: TRBJ2-1; abundance: -; v_gene: TRBV20-1; d_gene: TRBD2; CDR3aa: CSATTASGPQFF; CDR3nt: TGCAGTGCCACCACCGCTAGCGGTCCCCAGTTCTTC
j_gene: TRBJ1-1; abundance: -; v_gene: TRBV10-3; d_gene: TRBD1; CDR3aa: CAISEPKTGRAEAFF; CDR3nt: TGTGCCATCAGTGAGCCGAAGACAGGGCGCGCTGAAGCTTTCTTT
j_gene: TRBJ1-1; abundance: -; v_gene: TRBV29-1; d_gene: -; CDR3aa: CSADGGTEAFF; CDR3nt: TGCAGCGCAGATGGGGGTACTGAAGCTTTCTTT